This T cell receptor beta chain originates from a study of siplizumab effects on memory and regulatory T cells. For this clone: The target antigen is unknown.

Profiled with immunoSEQ multiplex PCR; TCRdb holds only in-frame clones, not every one. This table holds about 87,000 clones, 75% to 90% found once. The J segment lost 0 bases and the V segment lost 4 bases, leaving 6 bases of the junction unmatched. Germline CDR1 reads MDHEN; CDR2 reads SYDVKM. The CDR3 extends over 16 amino acids. Study-wide results and caveats: In the presence of siplizumab, alloreactive sequences traceable to unstimulated CD4+ memory cells were significantly reduced. A major contribution to the alloresponse seemed to be made by naive T cells, which seemed more diverse than memory cells. Confirmation that proliferating Tregs from siplizumab cultures had suppressive function was not obtained.

This TCR derives from a human donor in good health. V and J are TRBV28 and TRBJ2-3, with TRBD2 matching 8 bases. The sample was CD4+ T cells sorted from blood. The CDR3 coding sequence is TGTGCCAGCAGTTCCGGGACTAGTCTTAGCACAGATACGCAGTATTTT. As protein: CASSSGTSLSTDTQYF.